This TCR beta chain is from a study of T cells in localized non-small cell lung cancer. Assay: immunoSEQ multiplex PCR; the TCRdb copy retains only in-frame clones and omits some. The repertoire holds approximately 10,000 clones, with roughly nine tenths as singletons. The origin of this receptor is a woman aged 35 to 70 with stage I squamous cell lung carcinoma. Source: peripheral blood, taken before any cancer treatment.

CDR3 loop: CASSPDPRGEKLFF. The CDR3 DNA follows: TGTGCCAGCTCACCCGACCCCCGGGGGGAAAAACTGTTTTTT. The gene calls are TRBV18 and TRBJ1-4; possible D gene TRBD1, 5 bases. Germline CDR1 KGHSH, CDR2 LQKENI. Between the trimmed V and J ends, which lost 3 bases and 8 bases, there was a span of 13 bases. The CDR3 is 14 residues long. The entire variable domain, with the rest obtained from reference TRBV18 and TRBJ1-4, is as follows: NAGVMQNPRHLVRRRGQEARLRCSPMKGHSHVYWYRQLPEEGLKFMVYLQKENIIDESGMPKERFSAEFPKEGPSILRIQQVVRGDSAAYFCASSPDPRGEKLFFGSGTQLSVL.